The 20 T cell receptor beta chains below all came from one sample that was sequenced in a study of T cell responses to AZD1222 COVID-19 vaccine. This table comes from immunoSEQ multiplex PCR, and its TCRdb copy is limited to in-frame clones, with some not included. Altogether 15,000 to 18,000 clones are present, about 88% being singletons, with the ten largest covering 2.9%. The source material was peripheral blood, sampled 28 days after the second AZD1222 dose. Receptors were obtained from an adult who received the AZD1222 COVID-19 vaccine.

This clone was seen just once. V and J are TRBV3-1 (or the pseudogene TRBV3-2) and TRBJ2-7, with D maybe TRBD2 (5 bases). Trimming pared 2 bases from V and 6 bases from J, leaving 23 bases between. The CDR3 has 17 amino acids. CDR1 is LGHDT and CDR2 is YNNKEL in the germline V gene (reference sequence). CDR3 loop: CASSQSLPSGRFREQYF. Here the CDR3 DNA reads TGTGCCAGCAGCCAATCCCTCCCCAGCGGACGATTCCGCGAGCAGTACTTC.

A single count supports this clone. CDR3 in amino acids: CASSSGQGFRQPQHF. The CDR3 DNA reads TGTGCCAGCAGTTCTGGACAGGGGTTTCGTCAGCCCCAGCATTTT. The rearrangement uses TRBV28 and TRBJ1-5, with 9 positions matching TRBD1. CDR3 length: 15 residues. V was pared by 4 bases and J by 6 bases, with 7 bases of the junction left unmatched. Germline V gene data show CDR1 as MDHEN and CDR2 as SYDVKM.

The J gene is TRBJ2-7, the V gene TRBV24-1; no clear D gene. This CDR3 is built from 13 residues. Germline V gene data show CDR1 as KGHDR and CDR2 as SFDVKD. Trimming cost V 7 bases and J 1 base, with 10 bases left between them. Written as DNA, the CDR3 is TGTGCCACCAGAGACCAGGTTTCCTACGAGCAGTACTTC. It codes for CATRDQVSYEQYF.

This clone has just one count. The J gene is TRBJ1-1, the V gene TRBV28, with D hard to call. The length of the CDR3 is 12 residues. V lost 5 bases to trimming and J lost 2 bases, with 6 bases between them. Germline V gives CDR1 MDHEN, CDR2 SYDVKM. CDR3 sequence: CASSRANTEAFF. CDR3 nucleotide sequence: TGTGCCAGCAGTCGAGCTAACACTGAAGCTTTCTTT.

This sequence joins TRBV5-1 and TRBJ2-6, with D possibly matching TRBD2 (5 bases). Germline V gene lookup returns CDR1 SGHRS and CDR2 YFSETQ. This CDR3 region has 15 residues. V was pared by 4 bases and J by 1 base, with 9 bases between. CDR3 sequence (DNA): TGCGCCAGCAGCGAGTGGGAGTCTGGGGCCAACGTCCTGACTTTC. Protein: CASSEWESGANVLTF.

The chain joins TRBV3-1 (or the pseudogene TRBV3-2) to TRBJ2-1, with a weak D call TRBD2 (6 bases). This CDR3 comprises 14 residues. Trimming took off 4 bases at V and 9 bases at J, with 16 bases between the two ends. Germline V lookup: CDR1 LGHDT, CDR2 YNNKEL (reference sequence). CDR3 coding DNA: TGTGCCAGCAGCCCCGGGACCCTGGGGGGTGAGCAGTTCTTC. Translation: CASSPGTLGGEQFF.

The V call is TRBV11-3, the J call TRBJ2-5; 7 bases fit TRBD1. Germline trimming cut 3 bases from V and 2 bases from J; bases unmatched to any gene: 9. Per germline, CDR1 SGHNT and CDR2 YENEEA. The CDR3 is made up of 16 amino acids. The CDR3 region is CASSLRPTGQQETQYF. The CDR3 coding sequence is TGTGCCAGCAGCTTGCGGCCGACAGGGCAGCAAGAGACCCAGTACTTC.

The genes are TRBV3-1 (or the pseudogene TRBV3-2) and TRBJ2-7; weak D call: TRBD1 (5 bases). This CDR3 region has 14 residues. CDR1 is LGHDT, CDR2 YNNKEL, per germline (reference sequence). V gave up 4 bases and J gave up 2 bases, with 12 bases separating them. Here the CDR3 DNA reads TGTGCCAGCAGCCTCAGCAGGGCAGCCTACGAGCAGTACTTC. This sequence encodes CASSLSRAAYEQYF.

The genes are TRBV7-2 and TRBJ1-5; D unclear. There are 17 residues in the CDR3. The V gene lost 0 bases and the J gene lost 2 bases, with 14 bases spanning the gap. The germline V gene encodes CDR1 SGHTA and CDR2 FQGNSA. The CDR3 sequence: CASSLAPSADGNQPQHF. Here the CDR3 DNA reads TGTGCCAGCAGCTTAGCGCCTTCGGCGGATGGCAATCAGCCCCAGCATTTT.

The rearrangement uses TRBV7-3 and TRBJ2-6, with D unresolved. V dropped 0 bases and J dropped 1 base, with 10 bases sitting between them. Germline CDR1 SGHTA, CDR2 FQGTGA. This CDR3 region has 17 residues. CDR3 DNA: TGTGCCAGCAGCTTAACTATTCCGGGTTCTGGGGCCAACGTCCTGACTTTC. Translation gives CASSLTIPGSGANVLTF.

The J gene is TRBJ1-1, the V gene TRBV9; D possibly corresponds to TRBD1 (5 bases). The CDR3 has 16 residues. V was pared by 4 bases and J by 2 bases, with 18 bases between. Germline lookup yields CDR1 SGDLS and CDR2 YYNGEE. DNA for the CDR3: TGTGCCAGCAGCTCCCTCGGCGGGGCAGGAAACACTGAAGCTTTCTTT. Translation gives CASSSLGGAGNTEAFF.

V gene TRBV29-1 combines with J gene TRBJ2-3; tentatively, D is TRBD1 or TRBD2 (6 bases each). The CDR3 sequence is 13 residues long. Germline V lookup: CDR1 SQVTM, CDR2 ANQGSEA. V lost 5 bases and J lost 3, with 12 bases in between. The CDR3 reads CSVSRGGTDTQYF. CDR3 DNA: TGCAGCGTTTCCAGGGGAGGAACAGATACGCAGTATTTT.

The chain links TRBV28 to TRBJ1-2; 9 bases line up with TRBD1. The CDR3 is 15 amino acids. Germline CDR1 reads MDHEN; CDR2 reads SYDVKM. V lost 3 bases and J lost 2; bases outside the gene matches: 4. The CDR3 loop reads CASSLSGTGNYGYTF. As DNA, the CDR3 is TGTGCCAGCAGTTTGTCCGGGACAGGGAACTATGGCTACACCTTC.

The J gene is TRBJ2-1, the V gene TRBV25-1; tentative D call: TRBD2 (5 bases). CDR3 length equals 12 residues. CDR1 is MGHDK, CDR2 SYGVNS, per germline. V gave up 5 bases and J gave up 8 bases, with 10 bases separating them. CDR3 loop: CASSWTRYEQFF. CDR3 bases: TGTGCCAGCAGTTGGACTCGATATGAGCAGTTCTTC.

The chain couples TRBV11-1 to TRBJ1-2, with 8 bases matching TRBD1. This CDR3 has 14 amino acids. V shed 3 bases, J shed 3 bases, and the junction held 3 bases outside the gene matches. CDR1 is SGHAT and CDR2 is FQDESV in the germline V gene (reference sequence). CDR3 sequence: CASSLDREDYGYTF. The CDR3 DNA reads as TGTGCCAGCAGCTTGGACAGGGAAGACTATGGCTACACCTTC.

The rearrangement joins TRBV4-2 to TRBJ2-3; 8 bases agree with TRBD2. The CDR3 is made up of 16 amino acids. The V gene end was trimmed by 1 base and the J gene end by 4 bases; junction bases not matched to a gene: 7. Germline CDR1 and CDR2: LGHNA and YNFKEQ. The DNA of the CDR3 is TGTGCCAGCAGCCAAGTGACAGCGGGGGAAGCAGATACGCAGTATTTT. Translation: CASSQVTAGEADTQYF.

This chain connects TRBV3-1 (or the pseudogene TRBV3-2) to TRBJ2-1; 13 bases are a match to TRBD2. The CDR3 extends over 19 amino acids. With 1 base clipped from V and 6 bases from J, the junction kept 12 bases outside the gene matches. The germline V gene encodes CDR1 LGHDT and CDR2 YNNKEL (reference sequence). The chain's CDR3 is CASSQGRSGLAGACNEQFF. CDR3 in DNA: TGTGCCAGCAGCCAAGGTAGGAGTGGACTAGCGGGGGCCTGCAATGAGCAGTTCTTC.

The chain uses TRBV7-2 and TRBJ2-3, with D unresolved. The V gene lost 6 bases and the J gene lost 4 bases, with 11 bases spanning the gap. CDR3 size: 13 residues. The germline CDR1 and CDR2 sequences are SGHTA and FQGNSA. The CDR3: CASRPRKADTQYF. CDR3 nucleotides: TGTGCCAGCAGACCCCGTAAGGCAGATACGCAGTATTTT.

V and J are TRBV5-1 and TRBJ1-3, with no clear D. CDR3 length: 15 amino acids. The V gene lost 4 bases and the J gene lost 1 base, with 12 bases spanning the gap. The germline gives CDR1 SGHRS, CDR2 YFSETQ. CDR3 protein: CASSTNAGSGNTIYF. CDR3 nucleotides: TGCGCCAGCAGCACCAACGCGGGGTCTGGAAACACCATATATTTT.

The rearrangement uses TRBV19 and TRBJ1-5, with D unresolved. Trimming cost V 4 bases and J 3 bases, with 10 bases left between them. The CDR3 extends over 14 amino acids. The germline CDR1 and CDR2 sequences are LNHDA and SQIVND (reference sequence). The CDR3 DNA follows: TGTGCCAGTAGTACCGACGCACTCAATCAGCCCCAGCATTTT. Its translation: CASSTDALNQPQHF.